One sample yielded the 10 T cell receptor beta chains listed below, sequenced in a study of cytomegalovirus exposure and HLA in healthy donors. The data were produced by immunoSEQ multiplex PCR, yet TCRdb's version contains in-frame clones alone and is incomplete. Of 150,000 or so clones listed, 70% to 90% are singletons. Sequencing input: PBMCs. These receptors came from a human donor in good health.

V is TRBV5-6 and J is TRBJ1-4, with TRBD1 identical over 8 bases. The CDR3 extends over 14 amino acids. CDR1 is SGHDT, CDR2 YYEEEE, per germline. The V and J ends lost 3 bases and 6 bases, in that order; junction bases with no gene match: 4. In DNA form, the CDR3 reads TGTGCCAGCAGCTCGACAGGGGAAGATGAAAAACTGTTTTTT. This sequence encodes CASSSTGEDEKLFF.

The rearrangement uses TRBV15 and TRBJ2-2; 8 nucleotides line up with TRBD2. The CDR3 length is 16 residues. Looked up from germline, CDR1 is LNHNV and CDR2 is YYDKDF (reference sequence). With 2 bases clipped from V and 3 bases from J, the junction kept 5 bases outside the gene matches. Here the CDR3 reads CATSRKTSAYTGELFF. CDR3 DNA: TGTGCCACCAGCAGAAAGACTAGCGCGTACACCGGGGAGCTGTTTTTT.

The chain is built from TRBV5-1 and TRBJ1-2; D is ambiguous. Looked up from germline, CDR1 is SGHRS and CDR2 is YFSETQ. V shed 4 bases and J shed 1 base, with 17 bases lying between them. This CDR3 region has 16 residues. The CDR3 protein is CASSPWTTRDNYGYTF. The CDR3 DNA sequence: TGCGCCAGCAGCCCGTGGACTACGCGCGATAACTATGGCTACACCTTC.

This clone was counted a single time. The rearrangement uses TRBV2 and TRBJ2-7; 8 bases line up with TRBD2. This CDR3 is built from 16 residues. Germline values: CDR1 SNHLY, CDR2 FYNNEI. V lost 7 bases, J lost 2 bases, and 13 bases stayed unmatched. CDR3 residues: CASKFRVAGLPYEQYF. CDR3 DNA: TGTGCCAGCAAATTCCGGGTAGCGGGACTACCCTACGAGCAGTACTTC.

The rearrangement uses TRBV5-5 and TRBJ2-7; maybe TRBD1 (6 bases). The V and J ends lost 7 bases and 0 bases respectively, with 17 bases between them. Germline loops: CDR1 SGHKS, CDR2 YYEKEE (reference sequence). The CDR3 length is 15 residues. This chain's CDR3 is CASALLGQSSYEQYF. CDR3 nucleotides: TGTGCCAGCGCACTACTCGGACAGAGCTCCTACGAGCAGTACTTC.

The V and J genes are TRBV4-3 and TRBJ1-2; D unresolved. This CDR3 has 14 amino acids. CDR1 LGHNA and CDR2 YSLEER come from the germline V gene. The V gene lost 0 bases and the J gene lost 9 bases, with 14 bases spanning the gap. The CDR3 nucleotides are TGCGCCAGCAGCCAAGATGGAGGGTGGGGTAGCTACACCTTC. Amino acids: CASSQDGGWGSYTF.

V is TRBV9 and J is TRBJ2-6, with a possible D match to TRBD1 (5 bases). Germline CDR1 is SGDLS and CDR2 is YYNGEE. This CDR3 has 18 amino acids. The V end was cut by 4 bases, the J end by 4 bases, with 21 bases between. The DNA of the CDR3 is TGTGCCAGCAGCTCGCCTTACAGGTACGACCAAGGGGCCAACGTCCTGACTTTC. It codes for CASSSPYRYDQGANVLTF.

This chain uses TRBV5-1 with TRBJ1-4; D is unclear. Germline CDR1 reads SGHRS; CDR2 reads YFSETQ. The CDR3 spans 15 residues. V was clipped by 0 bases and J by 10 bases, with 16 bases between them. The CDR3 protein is CASSLEGLRSGKLFF. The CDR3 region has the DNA TGCGCCAGCAGCTTGGAAGGGTTAAGAAGCGGAAAACTGTTTTTT.

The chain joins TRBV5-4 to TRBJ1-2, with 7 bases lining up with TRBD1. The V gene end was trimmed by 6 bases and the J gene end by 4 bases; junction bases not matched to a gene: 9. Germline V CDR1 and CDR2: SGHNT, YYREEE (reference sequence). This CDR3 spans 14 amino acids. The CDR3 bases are TGTGCCAGCAACAAACAGGGGCGTACCTATGGCTACACCTTC. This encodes CASNKQGRTYGYTF.

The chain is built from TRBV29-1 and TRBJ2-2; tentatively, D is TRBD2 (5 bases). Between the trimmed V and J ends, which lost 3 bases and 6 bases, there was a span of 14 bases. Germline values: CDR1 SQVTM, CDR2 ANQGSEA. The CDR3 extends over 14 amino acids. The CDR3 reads CSVEGVSSSGELFF. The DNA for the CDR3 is TGCAGCGTTGAGGGAGTATCGAGTTCCGGGGAGCTGTTTTTT.